This T cell receptor beta chain was sequenced in a study of blood T cell repertoires in COVID-19 (TCRdb year 2020). Study-wide context: The collaborator samples originated in the United States, Italy and Spain and spanned the acute and convalescent phases of COVID-19. The prospective study material was composed of cDNA or gDNA derived from T cells, B-cell-depleted T cells, or PBMCs. Deeply sampled blood TCRbeta repertoires from subjects exposed to, actively infected with, or recovered from COVID-19 were included in the dataset. The repertoires were released in a freely available public database meant as a resource for research on the immune response to SARS-CoV-2. The samples were drawn from two sources: the first 160 participants of the ongoing ImmuneRACE study, and 1,254 subjects contributed by 6 global collaborators. Nearly every sample came with metadata listing a de-identified subject ID, COVID-19 status, age in years and sex. Where available, HLA class I and class II types were obtained from metadata supplied by the sample provider rather than from assay-based typing.

Collaborating institutions collected whole blood in K2EDTA tubes following their own protocols. For TCRbeta analysis, collaborators shipped samples as frozen whole blood, isolated PBMCs, or DNA extracted from either of those sample types. Beyond this particular receptor, the publication reports: The amount of clinical and demographic metadata varied by source and participant and was provided uncurated.

TCRbeta CDR3 regions were amplified from genomic DNA using the immunoSEQ Assay, a bias-controlled multiplex PCR. In the authors' own workflow: The number of nucleated cells in each sample was estimated from the amplification of reference gene primers within the assay. To quantify the absolute abundance of each unique TCRbeta CDR3 rearrangement, sequence reads were collapsed and filtered. For each sample, productive Simpson clonality was calculated by taking the square root of Simpson's diversity index across productive rearrangements. This immuneACCESS table, as held by TCRdb, lists in-frame sequences with V and J called but not all clones. Of the missing ones, under half trace to an unresolved V gene in checked studies; the others have no known cause. V and J calls and clone size are those listed in that table; D and trimming were worked out from the DNA. This sample comprises roughly 150,000 clones, around 92% of them detected only once. The top ten clones comprise about 2.6% of the sample.

Deletion took 6 bases off V and 0 bases off J, with a span of 12 bases between the germline ends. CDR1 and CDR2 are drawn from the germline V gene: MNHEY, SVGAGI. The CDR3 runs 15 residues from the cysteine to the phenylalanine. Just the 45-base CDR3 DNA is kept, in frame starting at base 1. Of note for this clone: Its antigen remains undetermined. There are no base qualities to consult, and no much larger clone falls within one base.

This sequence originates from a man in his sixties with acute or convalescent COVID-19. The rearranged chain carries TRBV6-5 and TRBJ1-5; tentative D gene TRBD1, with 5 bases matching. Material: peripheral blood. The CDR3 sequence is CASRPRQNSNQPQHF. In nucleotide form, the sequence is TGTGCCAGCAGACCCCGACAGAATAGCAATCAGCCCCAGCATTTT.